The rows below give T cell receptor beta chains drawn from one sample of a study of blood T cell repertoires in COVID-19. The data were produced by immunoSEQ multiplex PCR, yet TCRdb's version contains in-frame clones alone and is incomplete. The sample holds 100,000 to 150,000 clones, roughly 77% seen once. The sample was peripheral blood. The receptors here all came from a man aged 60 to 75 with active or convalescent COVID-19. Each CDR3 is given with its conserved first and last residue. D genes are given only for firm matches. Rows give clone size only sometimes, using once, few, many, or a class for an expanded clone.

clone_size: .
v_call: TRBV6-6
d_call: TRBD2
j_call: TRBJ2-1
cdr3_nt: TGTGCCAGCAGTTTCCCCGGGACTAGCTACAATGAGCAGTTCTTC
cdr3_aa: CASSFPGTSYNEQFF

clone_size: .
v_call: TRBV5-1
d_call: .
j_call: TRBJ1-1
cdr3_nt: TGCGCCAGCAGCGTAATGACTGCGACTGAAGCTTTCTTT
cdr3_aa: CASSVMTATEAFF

clone_size: .
v_call: TRBV18
d_call: TRBD1
j_call: TRBJ2-7
cdr3_nt: TGTGCCAGCTCACGAACTCGGGGACAGGGTACCGGTGAGCAGTACTTC
cdr3_aa: CASSRTRGQGTGEQYF

clone_size: .
v_call: TRBV14
d_call: .
j_call: TRBJ1-2
cdr3_nt: TGTGCCAGCAGCCGGGCGCAGGGTGATGGCTACACCTTC
cdr3_aa: CASSRAQGDGYTF

clone_size: .
v_call: TRBV4-3
d_call: .
j_call: TRBJ2-6
cdr3_nt: TGCGCCAGCAGCCAGGATCGGGTCACTGGGGCCAACGTCCTGACTTTC
cdr3_aa: CASSQDRVTGANVLTF

clone_size: .
v_call: TRBV11-2
d_call: .
j_call: TRBJ2-2
cdr3_nt: TGTGCCAGCAGCCCCTATCGACTCCTGGGACAGAACACCGGGGAGCTGTTTTTT
cdr3_aa: CASSPYRLLGQNTGELFF

clone_size: .
v_call: TRBV29-1
d_call: TRBD2
j_call: TRBJ2-1
cdr3_nt: TGCAGCGTCGAATTTTTAGCGGGAGTGAGGGGGGAGCAGTTCTTC
cdr3_aa: CSVEFLAGVRGEQFF

clone_size: .
v_call: TRBV28
d_call: TRBD1
j_call: TRBJ1-6
cdr3_nt: TGTGCCAGCCTCCTTGGTCAGGGGGGTTATAATTCACCCCTCCACTTT
cdr3_aa: CASLLGQGGYNSPLHF

clone_size: .
v_call: TRBV6-6
d_call: .
j_call: TRBJ2-6
cdr3_nt: TGTGCCAGCAGTTATTCGACGGGGTATGGGGCCAACGTCCTGACTTTC
cdr3_aa: CASSYSTGYGANVLTF

clone_size: .
v_call: TRBV24-1
d_call: .
j_call: TRBJ1-5
cdr3_nt: TGTGCCACCAGTGGGTCCTCCGGGGGGGAGGATCAGCCCCAGCATTTT
cdr3_aa: CATSGSSGGEDQPQHF

clone_size: once
v_call: TRBV27
d_call: .
j_call: TRBJ2-3
cdr3_nt: TGTGCCAGCAGCCCACGGAGGCCTCCTGAGTATTTT
cdr3_aa: CASSPRRPPEYF

clone_size: .
v_call: TRBV14
d_call: TRBD1
j_call: TRBJ1-1
cdr3_nt: TGTGCCAGCAGCCAAGTCCAGGGGGACACTGAAGCTTTCTTT
cdr3_aa: CASSQVQGDTEAFF

clone_size: .
v_call: TRBV19
d_call: .
j_call: TRBJ2-1
cdr3_nt: TGTGCCAGTAGTATAGTTCCAGGAAACAATGAGCAGTTCTTC
cdr3_aa: CASSIVPGNNEQFF

clone_size: .
v_call: TRBV28
d_call: TRBD1
j_call: TRBJ1-3
cdr3_nt: TGTGCCAGCAGTCCATACAGGGGCTCTGGAAACACCATATATTTT
cdr3_aa: CASSPYRGSGNTIYF

clone_size: .
v_call: TRBV7-6
d_call: TRBD1
j_call: TRBJ2-5
cdr3_nt: TGTGCCAGCAGCTTAGGGTCAGGGGGCTATGAGACCCAGTACTTC
cdr3_aa: CASSLGSGGYETQYF

clone_size: .
v_call: TRBV28
d_call: TRBD1
j_call: TRBJ2-1
cdr3_nt: TGTGCCAGCAGTCTAAGCGGGACAGGGTTCAATGAGCAGTTCTTC
cdr3_aa: CASSLSGTGFNEQFF

clone_size: .
v_call: TRBV7-3
d_call: TRBD2
j_call: TRBJ2-3
cdr3_nt: TGTGCCAGCAGCTTAATGGCGGGAGGGGCGGCAGATACGCAGTATTTT
cdr3_aa: CASSLMAGGAADTQYF

clone_size: .
v_call: TRBV3-1/TRBV3-2
d_call: .
j_call: TRBJ1-1
cdr3_nt: TGTGCCAGCAGCCAAGAGACAGGCTCTACAGCTGAAGCTTTCTTT
cdr3_aa: CASSQETGSTAEAFF

clone_size: once
v_call: TRBV18
d_call: TRBD2
j_call: TRBJ2-2
cdr3_nt: TGTGCCAGCTCACCCCCTAGCGGGAGGCCCGGGACCGGGGAGCTGTTTTTT
cdr3_aa: CASSPPSGRPGTGELFF

clone_size: few
v_call: TRBV4-3
d_call: .
j_call: TRBJ2-1
cdr3_nt: TGCGCCAGCAGCCAAGTGGCCAGAGGAGCCTACAATGAGCAGTTCTTC
cdr3_aa: CASSQVARGAYNEQFF

clone_size: .
v_call: TRBV7-2
d_call: TRBD2
j_call: TRBJ2-3
cdr3_nt: TGTGCCAGCAGCTCACGAGCGGGGTATCCCACAGATACGCAGTATTTT
cdr3_aa: CASSSRAGYPTDTQYF

clone_size: .
v_call: TRBV10-3
d_call: TRBD2
j_call: TRBJ2-1
cdr3_nt: TGTGCCATCAGTGGACCAGACGGGACTAGCTCCCACAATGAGCAGTTCTTC
cdr3_aa: CAISGPDGTSSHNEQFF

clone_size: .
v_call: TRBV27
d_call: TRBD1
j_call: TRBJ1-6
cdr3_nt: TGTGCCAGCAGTTTGCTAGGGGGCGGGTCACCCCTCCACTTT
cdr3_aa: CASSLLGGGSPLHF

clone_size: .
v_call: TRBV7-2
d_call: TRBD1
j_call: TRBJ2-3
cdr3_nt: TGTGCCAGCAGCTTAGGGGGACAGGCCACAGATACGCAGTATTTT
cdr3_aa: CASSLGGQATDTQYF

clone_size: few
v_call: TRBV28
d_call: TRBD2
j_call: TRBJ2-5
cdr3_nt: TGTGCCAGCAGTTTCCCTAGCGGGGGGGGAGAGACCCAGTACTTC
cdr3_aa: CASSFPSGGGETQYF

clone_size: .
v_call: TRBV5-4
d_call: TRBD2
j_call: TRBJ2-3
cdr3_nt: TGTGCCAGCAGCCCGGGGACTAGCGGTACAGATACGCAGTATTTT
cdr3_aa: CASSPGTSGTDTQYF

clone_size: .
v_call: TRBV5-4
d_call: .
j_call: TRBJ1-3
cdr3_nt: TGTGCCAGCAGCTCTGCCAAACAGGCTGGAAACACCATATATTTT
cdr3_aa: CASSSAKQAGNTIYF

clone_size: .
v_call: TRBV29-1
d_call: .
j_call: TRBJ1-2
cdr3_nt: TGCAGCGTTGTCGACAATAACTATGGCTACACCTTC
cdr3_aa: CSVVDNNYGYTF

clone_size: .
v_call: TRBV21-1
d_call: .
j_call: TRBJ1-4
cdr3_nt: TGTGCCAGCAGCATAATAGGGGGAGGGGATGAAAAACTGTTTTTT
cdr3_aa: CASSIIGGGDEKLFF

clone_size: .
v_call: TRBV7-2
d_call: TRBD1
j_call: TRBJ1-1
cdr3_nt: TGTGCCAGCAGTTGGACAGGGGCCGGATACACTGAAGCTTTCTTT
cdr3_aa: CASSWTGAGYTEAFF

clone_size: .
v_call: TRBV7-9
d_call: TRBD1
j_call: TRBJ2-3
cdr3_nt: TGTGCCAGCAGCTTTCCCCGACAGGGGACAGATACGCAGTATTTT
cdr3_aa: CASSFPRQGTDTQYF

clone_size: .
v_call: TRBV5-1
d_call: TRBD1
j_call: TRBJ1-2
cdr3_nt: TGCGCCAGCAGCTTCGCCGGGACAGACCTTAACTATGGCTACACCTTC
cdr3_aa: CASSFAGTDLNYGYTF

clone_size: .
v_call: TRBV19
d_call: TRBD1
j_call: TRBJ2-3
cdr3_nt: TGTGCCAGTAGTATAGCTTGGACAGGGGGGCCAGATACGCAGTATTTT
cdr3_aa: CASSIAWTGGPDTQYF